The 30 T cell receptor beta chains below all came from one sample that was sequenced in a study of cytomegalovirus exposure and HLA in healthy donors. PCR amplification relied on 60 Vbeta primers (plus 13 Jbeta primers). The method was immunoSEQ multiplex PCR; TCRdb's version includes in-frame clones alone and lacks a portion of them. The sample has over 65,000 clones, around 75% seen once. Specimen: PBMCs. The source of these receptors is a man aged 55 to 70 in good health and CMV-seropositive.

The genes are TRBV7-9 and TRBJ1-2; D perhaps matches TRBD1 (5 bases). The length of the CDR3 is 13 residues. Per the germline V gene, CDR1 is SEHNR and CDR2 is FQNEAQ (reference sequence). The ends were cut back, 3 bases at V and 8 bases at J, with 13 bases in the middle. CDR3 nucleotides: TGTGCCAGCAGCTTGGACATTTTTCCAGGCTACACCTTC. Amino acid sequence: CASSLDIFPGYTF.

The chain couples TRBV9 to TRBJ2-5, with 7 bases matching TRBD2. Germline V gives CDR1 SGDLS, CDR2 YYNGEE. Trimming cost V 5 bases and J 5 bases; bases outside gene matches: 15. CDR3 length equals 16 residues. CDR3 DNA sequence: TGTGCCAGCAGTCCCGCTGACAGCGGGGAGGTGGAGACCCAGTACTTC. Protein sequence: CASSPADSGEVETQYF.

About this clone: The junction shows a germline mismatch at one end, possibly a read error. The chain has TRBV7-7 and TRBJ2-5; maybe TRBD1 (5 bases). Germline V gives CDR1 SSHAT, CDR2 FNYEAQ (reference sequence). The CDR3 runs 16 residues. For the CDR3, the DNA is TGTGCTAGCAGCTTAGGGGCGTGGCAGGGAAGAGAGACCCAGTACTTC. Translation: CASSLGAWQGRETQYF.

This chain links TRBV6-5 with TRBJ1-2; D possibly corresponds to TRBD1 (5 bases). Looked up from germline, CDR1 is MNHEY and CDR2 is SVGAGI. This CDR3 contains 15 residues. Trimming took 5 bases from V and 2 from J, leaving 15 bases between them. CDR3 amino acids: CASSGRQSPNYGYTF. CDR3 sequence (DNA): TGTGCCAGCAGTGGAAGACAGAGCCCCAACTATGGCTACACCTTC.

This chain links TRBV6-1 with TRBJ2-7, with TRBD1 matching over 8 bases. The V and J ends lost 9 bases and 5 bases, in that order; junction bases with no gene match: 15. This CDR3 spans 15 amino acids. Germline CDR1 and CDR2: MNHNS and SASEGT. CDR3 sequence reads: CASWGGQGAGNEQYF. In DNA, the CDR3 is TGTGCCAGTTGGGGTGGACAGGGAGCAGGCAACGAGCAGTACTTC.

In nucleotides, the CDR3 is TGTGCCAGTCTTCAAACAGGGAGCCATGGCTACACCTTC. It encodes CASLQTGSHGYTF. The chain couples TRBV2 to TRBJ1-2; D may be TRBD1 (6 bases). Trimming removed 9 bases at V and 6 bases at J, with 17 bases between. This CDR3 is 13 amino acids long. The germline V gene encodes CDR1 SNHLY and CDR2 FYNNEI.

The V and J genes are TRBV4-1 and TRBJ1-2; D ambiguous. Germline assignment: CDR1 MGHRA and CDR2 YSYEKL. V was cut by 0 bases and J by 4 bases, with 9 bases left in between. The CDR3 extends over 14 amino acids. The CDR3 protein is CASSQDPGSYGYTF. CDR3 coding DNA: TGCGCCAGCAGCCAAGACCCGGGGAGCTATGGCTACACCTTC.

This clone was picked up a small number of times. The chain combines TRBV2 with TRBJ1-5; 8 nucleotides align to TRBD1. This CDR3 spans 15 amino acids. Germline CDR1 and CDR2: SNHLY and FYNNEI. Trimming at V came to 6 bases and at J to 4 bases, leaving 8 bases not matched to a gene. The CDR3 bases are TGTGCCAGCAGAGCCGGGACAGGAGGAAATCAGCCCCAGCATTTT. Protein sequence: CASRAGTGGNQPQHF.

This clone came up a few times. The CDR3 coding sequence is TGTGCCAGCAGTCCGACAGGGAGATCCTACGAGCAGTACTTC. Encoded protein: CASSPTGRSYEQYF. The rearrangement uses TRBV27 and TRBJ2-7, with TRBD1 matching over 7 bases. Germline V CDR1 and CDR2: MNHEY, SMNVEV (reference sequence). This CDR3 has 14 residues. V shed 5 bases, J shed 1 base, and the junction held 5 bases outside the gene matches.

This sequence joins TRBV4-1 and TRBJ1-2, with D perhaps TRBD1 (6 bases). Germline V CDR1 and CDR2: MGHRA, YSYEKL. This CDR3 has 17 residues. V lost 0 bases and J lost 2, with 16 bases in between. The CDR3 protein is CASSQDPILTGNYGYTF. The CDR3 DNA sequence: TGCGCCAGCAGCCAAGACCCCATCCTAACAGGGAACTATGGCTACACCTTC.

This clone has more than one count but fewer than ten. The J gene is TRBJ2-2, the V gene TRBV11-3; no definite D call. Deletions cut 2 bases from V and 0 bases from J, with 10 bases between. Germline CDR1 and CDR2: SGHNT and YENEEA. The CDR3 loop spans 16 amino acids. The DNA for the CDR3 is TGTGCCAGCAGCTTAACTCTACTCGCGAACACCGGGGAGCTGTTTTTT. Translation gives CASSLTLLANTGELFF.

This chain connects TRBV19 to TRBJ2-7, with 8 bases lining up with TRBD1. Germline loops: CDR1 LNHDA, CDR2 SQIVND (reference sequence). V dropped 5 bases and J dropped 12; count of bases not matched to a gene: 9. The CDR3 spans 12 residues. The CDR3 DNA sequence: TGTGCCAGTAGTCCACGACAGGGGAGCAGGTACTTC. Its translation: CASSPRQGSRYF.

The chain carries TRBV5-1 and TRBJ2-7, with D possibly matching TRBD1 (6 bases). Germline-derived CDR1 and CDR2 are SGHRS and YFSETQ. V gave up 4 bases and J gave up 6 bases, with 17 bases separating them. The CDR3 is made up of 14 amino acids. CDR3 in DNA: TGCGCCAGCAGCGACCAGGGGCTGGCTGGCGAGCAGTACTTC. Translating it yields CASSDQGLAGEQYF.

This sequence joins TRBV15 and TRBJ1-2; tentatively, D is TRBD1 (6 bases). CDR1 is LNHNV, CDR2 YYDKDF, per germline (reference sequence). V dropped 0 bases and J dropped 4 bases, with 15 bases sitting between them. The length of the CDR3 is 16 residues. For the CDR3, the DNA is TGTGCCACCAGCAGAGAAAAAAACAGGGAACCCTATGGCTACACCTTC. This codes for CATSREKNREPYGYTF.

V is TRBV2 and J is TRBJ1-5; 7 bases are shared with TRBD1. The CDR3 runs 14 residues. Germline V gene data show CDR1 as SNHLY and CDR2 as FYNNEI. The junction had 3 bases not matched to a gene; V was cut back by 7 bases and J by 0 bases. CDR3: CASTRGYSNQPQHF. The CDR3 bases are TGTGCCAGCACCAGGGGGTATAGCAATCAGCCCCAGCATTTT.

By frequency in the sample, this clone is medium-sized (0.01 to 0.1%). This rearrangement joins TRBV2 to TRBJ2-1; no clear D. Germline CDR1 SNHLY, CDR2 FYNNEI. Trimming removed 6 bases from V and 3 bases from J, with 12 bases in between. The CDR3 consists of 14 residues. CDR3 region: CASRAYLVYNEQFF. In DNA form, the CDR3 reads TGTGCCAGCAGGGCGTATCTAGTCTACAATGAGCAGTTCTTC. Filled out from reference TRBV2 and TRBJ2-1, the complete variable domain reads EPEVTQTPSHQVTQMGQEVILRCVPISNHLYFYWYRQILGQKVEFLVSFYNNEISEKSEIFDDQFSVERPDGSNFTLKIRSTKLEDSAMYFCASRAYLVYNEQFFGPGTRLTVL.

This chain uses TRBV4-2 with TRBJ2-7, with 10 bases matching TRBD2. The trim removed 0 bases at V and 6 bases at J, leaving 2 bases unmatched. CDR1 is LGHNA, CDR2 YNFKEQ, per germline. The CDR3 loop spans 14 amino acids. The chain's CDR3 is CASSQEAGGAEQYF. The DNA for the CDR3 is TGTGCCAGCAGCCAAGAAGCGGGGGGGGCCGAGCAGTACTTC.

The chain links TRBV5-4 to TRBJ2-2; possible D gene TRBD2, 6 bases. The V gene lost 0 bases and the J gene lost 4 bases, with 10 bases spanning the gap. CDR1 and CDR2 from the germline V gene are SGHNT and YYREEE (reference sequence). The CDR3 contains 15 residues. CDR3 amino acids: CASSLVLTSTGELFF. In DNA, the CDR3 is TGTGCCAGCAGCTTGGTTCTGACTAGCACCGGGGAGCTGTTTTTT.

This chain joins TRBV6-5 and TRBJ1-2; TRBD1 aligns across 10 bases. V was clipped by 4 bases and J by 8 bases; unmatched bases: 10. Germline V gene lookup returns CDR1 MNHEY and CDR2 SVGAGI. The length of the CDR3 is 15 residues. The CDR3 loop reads CASSSTGTGEIGYTF. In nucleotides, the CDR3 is TGTGCCAGCAGTTCAACCGGGACAGGGGAGATCGGCTACACCTTC.

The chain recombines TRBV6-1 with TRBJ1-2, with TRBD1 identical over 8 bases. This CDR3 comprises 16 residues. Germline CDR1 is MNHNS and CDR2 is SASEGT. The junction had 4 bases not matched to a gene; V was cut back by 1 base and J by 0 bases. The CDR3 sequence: CASSEGQGLPNYGYTF. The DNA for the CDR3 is TGTGCCAGCAGTGAAGGACAGGGGCTCCCTAACTATGGCTACACCTTC.

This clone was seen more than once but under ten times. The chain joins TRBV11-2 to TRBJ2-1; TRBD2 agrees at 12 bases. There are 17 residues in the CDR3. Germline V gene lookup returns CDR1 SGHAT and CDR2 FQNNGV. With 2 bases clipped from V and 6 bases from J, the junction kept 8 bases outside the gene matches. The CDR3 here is CASSLNRLAGVFNEQFF. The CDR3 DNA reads TGTGCCAGCAGCTTAAATCGACTAGCGGGGGTCTTCAATGAGCAGTTCTTC.

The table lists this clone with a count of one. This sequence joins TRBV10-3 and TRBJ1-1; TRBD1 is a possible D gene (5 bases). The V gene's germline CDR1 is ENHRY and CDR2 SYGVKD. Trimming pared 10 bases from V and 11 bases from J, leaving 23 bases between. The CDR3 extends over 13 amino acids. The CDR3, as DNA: TGTGCCACCCAGGATACGGGGGAGAGGGTTGCTTTCTTT. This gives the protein CATQDTGERVAFF.

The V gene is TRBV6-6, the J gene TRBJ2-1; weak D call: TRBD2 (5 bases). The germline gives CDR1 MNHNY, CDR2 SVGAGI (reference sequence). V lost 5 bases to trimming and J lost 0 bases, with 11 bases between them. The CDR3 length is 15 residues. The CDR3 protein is CASSQPGISYNEQFF. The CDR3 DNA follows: TGTGCCAGCAGTCAACCGGGGATCTCCTACAATGAGCAGTTCTTC.

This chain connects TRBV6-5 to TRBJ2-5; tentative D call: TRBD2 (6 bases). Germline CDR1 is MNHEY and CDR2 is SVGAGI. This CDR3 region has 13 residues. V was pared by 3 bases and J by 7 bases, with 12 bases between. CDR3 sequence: CASSYSQGGTQYF. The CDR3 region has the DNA TGTGCCAGCAGTTATTCGCAGGGAGGGACCCAGTACTTC.

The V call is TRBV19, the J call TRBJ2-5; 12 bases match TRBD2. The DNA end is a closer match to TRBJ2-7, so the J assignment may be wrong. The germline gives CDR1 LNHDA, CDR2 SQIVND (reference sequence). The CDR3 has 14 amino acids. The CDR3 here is CASRLAGGTYEQYF. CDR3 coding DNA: TGTGCCAGTAGACTAGCGGGAGGAACCTACGAGCAGTACTTC.

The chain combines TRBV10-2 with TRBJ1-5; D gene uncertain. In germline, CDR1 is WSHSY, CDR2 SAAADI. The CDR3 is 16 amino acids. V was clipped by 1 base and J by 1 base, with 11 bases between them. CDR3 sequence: CASSEFTGGSNQPQHF. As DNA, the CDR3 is TGCGCCAGCAGTGAGTTTACGGGTGGGAGCAATCAGCCCCAGCATTTT.

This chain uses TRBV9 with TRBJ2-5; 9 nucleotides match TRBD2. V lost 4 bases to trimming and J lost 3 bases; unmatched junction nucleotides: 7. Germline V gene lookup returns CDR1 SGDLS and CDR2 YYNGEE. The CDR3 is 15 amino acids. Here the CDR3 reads CASSLDRLAEETQYF. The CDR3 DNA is TGTGCCAGCAGCCTCGATCGACTAGCGGAAGAGACCCAGTACTTC.

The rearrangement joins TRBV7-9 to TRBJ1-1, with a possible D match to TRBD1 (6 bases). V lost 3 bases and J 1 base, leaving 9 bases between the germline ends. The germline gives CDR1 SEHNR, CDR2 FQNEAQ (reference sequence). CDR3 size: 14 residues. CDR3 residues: CASSFDRRNTEAFF. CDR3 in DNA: TGTGCCAGCAGCTTCGACAGGAGGAACACTGAAGCTTTCTTT.

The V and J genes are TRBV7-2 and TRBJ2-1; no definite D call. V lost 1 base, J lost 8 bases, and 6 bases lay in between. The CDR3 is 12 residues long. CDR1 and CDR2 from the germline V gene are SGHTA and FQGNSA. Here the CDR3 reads CASSLGRHEQFF. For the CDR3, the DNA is TGTGCCAGCAGCTTAGGCAGGCATGAGCAGTTCTTC.

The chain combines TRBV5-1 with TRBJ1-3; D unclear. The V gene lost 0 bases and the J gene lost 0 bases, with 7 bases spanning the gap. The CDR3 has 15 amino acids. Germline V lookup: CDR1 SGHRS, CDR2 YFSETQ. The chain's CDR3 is CASSLDTSSGNTIYF. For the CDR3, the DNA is TGCGCCAGCAGCTTGGATACGAGCTCTGGAAACACCATATATTTT.